Shown below are 26 T cell receptor beta chains from a single sample sequenced in a study of blood T cell repertoires in COVID-19. TCRdb's copy holds only in-frame clones and misses some; the assay was immunoSEQ multiplex PCR. The sample has around 160,000 clones, about 86% seen once. The material sequenced was peripheral blood. Receptors originate from a woman aged 80 or older with acute or convalescent COVID-19.

The CDR3 protein is CASTLGGENEKLFF. The CDR3 nucleotides read TGTGCCAGCACCCTAGGGGGGGAAAATGAAAAACTGTTTTTT. V is TRBV9 and J is TRBJ1-4, with a possible D match to TRBD1 (6 bases). This CDR3 spans 14 amino acids. CDR1 SGDLS and CDR2 YYNGEE come from the germline V gene. The ends were cut back, 6 bases at V and 5 bases at J, with 14 bases in the middle. Full variable domain (outside the CDR3, taken from reference TRBV9 and TRBJ1-4): DSGVTQTPKHLITATGQRVTLRCSPRSGDLSVYWYQQSLDQGLQFLIQYYNGEERAKGNILERFSAQQFPDLHSELNLSSLELGDSALYFCASTLGGENEKLFFGSGTQLSVL.

The sample holds one count of this clone. This chain uses TRBV18 with TRBJ2-6; D is ambiguous. V was cut by 4 bases and J by 1 base, with 20 bases left in between. The CDR3 length is 19 residues. The V gene's germline CDR1 is KGHSH and CDR2 LQKENI. Here the CDR3 DNA reads TGTGCCAGCTCACTACGGCTCAGGATGCAGCCATCTGGGGCCAACGTCCTGACTTTC. It yields the protein CASSLRLRMQPSGANVLTF.

The chain is built from TRBV6-6 and TRBJ1-4; 8 nucleotides agree with TRBD1. J was trimmed by 0 bases and V by 4 bases; bases with no gene match: 4. The CDR3 sequence is 16 residues long. CDR1 MNHNY and CDR2 SVGAGI come from the germline V gene (reference sequence). The CDR3 loop reads CASSFQQGATNEKLFF. In DNA, the CDR3 is TGTGCCAGCAGTTTCCAACAGGGGGCAACTAATGAAAAACTGTTTTTT.

The gene calls are TRBV5-4 and TRBJ2-1; 7 bases are shared with TRBD2. There are 15 residues in the CDR3. Per the germline V gene, CDR1 is SGHNT and CDR2 is YYREEE (reference sequence). The V segment lost 4 bases and the J segment 7 bases; nucleotides outside the gene matches: 11. The CDR3 DNA follows: TGTGCCAGCAGCAGTCTTAGCGGGCTCCAGAATGAGCAGTTCTTC. As protein: CASSSLSGLQNEQFF.

V is TRBV12-5 and J is TRBJ2-2; tentative D call: TRBD1 (6 bases). Germline V CDR1 and CDR2: LGHNT, FRNRAP. The V end lost 1 base, the J end lost 5 bases, and 8 bases lay between the germline ends. This CDR3 region has 14 residues. CDR3: CASGLGTGTGELFF. As DNA, the CDR3 is TGTGCTAGTGGTTTGGGCACAGGGACCGGGGAGCTGTTTTTT. Combining the CDR3 with reference TRBV12-5 and TRBJ2-2 gives the whole variable domain DARVTQTPRHKVTEMGQEVTMRCQPILGHNTVFWYRQTMMQGLELLAYFRNRAPLDDSGMPKDRFSAEMPDATLATLKIQPSEPRDSAVYFCASGLGTGTGELFFGEGSRLTVL.

The sample holds one count of this clone. The V and J genes are TRBV6-5 and TRBJ1-2, with D tentatively TRBD1 (5 bases). The CDR3 sequence is 14 residues long. CDR1 is MNHEY, CDR2 SVGAGI, per germline. Trimming pared 2 bases from V and 9 bases from J, leaving 16 bases between. CDR3 nucleotides: TGTGCCAGCAGTTACCTTCAGGGTGGCCCCAGCTACACCTTC. Protein: CASSYLQGGPSYTF.

The J gene is TRBJ1-6, the V gene TRBV27; 8 positions agree with TRBD1. J gave up 6 bases and V 5 bases, and 3 bases lay outside the gene matches. The germline CDR1 and CDR2 sequences are MNHEY and SMNVEV (reference sequence). The CDR3 runs to 14 residues. DNA of the CDR3: TGTGCCAGCAGTCGACAGGGGCGTAATTCACCCCTCCACTTT. This encodes CASSRQGRNSPLHF.

The V call is TRBV6-5, the J call TRBJ2-3; 7 positions match TRBD2. The junction had 5 bases not matched to a gene; V was cut back by 6 bases and J by 2 bases. The CDR3 contains 14 residues. CDR1 and CDR2 from the germline V gene are MNHEY and SVGAGI. The CDR3 sequence: CASRWRGNTDTQYF. DNA of the CDR3: TGTGCCAGCAGATGGCGGGGGAACACAGATACGCAGTATTTT.

The rearrangement links TRBV9 to TRBJ2-6; D perhaps matches TRBD1 (5 bases). Germline CDR1 SGDLS, CDR2 YYNGEE. V shed 3 bases and J shed 4 bases, with 20 bases lying between them. This CDR3 is built from 18 residues. CDR3 in amino acids: CASSAAFLGQGGANVLTF. Here the CDR3 DNA reads TGTGCCAGCAGCGCGGCCTTTTTGGGGCAGGGAGGGGCCAACGTCCTGACTTTC. The whole variable domain, remainder taken from reference TRBV9 and TRBJ2-6, is DSGVTQTPKHLITATGQRVTLRCSPRSGDLSVYWYQQSLDQGLQFLIQYYNGEERAKGNILERFSAQQFPDLHSELNLSSLELGDSALYFCASSAAFLGQGGANVLTFGAGSRLTVL.

The gene calls are TRBV19 and TRBJ2-1, with 10 nucleotides matching TRBD2. The CDR3 length is 17 residues. The germline V gene encodes CDR1 LNHDA and CDR2 SQIVND (reference sequence). Germline trimming cut 3 bases from V and 4 bases from J; bases unmatched to any gene: 9. The CDR3 reads CASSIELSGRAYNEQFF. For the CDR3, the DNA is TGTGCCAGTAGTATTGAGTTAAGCGGGAGGGCTTACAATGAGCAGTTCTTC.

The chain links TRBV7-9 to TRBJ2-7; 8 nucleotides match TRBD2. V dropped 5 bases and J dropped 5; count of bases not matched to a gene: 11. The CDR3 is made up of 15 amino acids. The V gene's germline CDR1 is SEHNR and CDR2 FQNEAQ (reference sequence). The CDR3 DNA reads TGTGCCAGCAGCGAAGAGGGCGGGGGGATGGACGAGCAGTACTTC. Protein product: CASSEEGGGMDEQYF.

This chain links TRBV18 with TRBJ2-1; 9 bases agree with TRBD2. The V gene end was trimmed by 2 bases and the J gene end by 9 bases; junction bases not matched to a gene: 17. Germline V gives CDR1 KGHSH, CDR2 LQKENI. This CDR3 spans 18 amino acids. This chain's CDR3 is CASSPMTGGTSFVVEQFF. CDR3 DNA sequence: TGTGCCAGCTCACCAATGACAGGTGGGACTAGCTTTGTCGTTGAGCAGTTCTTC.

The chain employs TRBV18 and TRBJ2-7; 8 bases map to TRBD1. Germline V gene lookup returns CDR1 KGHSH and CDR2 LQKENI. V dropped 6 bases and J dropped 5; count of bases not matched to a gene: 15. There are 16 residues in the CDR3. CDR3 bases: TGTGCCAGCTCTCATTCCTCAACAGGGGGACAGGACGAGCAGTACTTC. Translating gives CASSHSSTGGQDEQYF.

The sample holds many counts of this clone. The rearrangement joins TRBV5-1 to TRBJ2-1, with TRBD2 identical over 8 bases. Trimming removed 1 base from V and 2 bases from J; junction bases left unmatched: 5. The CDR3 loop spans 16 amino acids. Looked up from germline, CDR1 is SGHRS and CDR2 is YFSETQ. For the CDR3, the DNA is TGCGCCAGCAGCTTGCTTGCGGGGGGAACCTACAATGAGCAGTTCTTC. Residues: CASSLLAGGTYNEQFF.

The genes are TRBV6-5 and TRBJ2-2; D unclear. Germline-derived CDR1 and CDR2 are MNHEY and SVGAGI. V was pared by 6 bases and J by 8 bases, with 13 bases between. This CDR3 comprises 13 residues. CDR3 coding DNA: TGTGCCAGCAGGGCATTCGTCAATGGGGAGCTGTTTTTT. This gives the protein CASRAFVNGELFF.

V usage is TRBV18 and J usage is TRBJ2-3; 7 bases fit TRBD2. The CDR3 runs to 18 residues. CDR1 and CDR2 from the germline V gene are KGHSH and LQKENI. V trimming: 3 bases; J trimming: 0 bases; junction bases outside the gene matches: 12. CDR3 DNA sequence: TGTGCCAGCTCACCGGGGAGGGCGGCGGACCCGAGCACAGATACGCAGTATTTT. This gives the protein CASSPGRAADPSTDTQYF.

The sample holds one count of this clone. This chain joins TRBV5-4 and TRBJ1-5, with 7 bases lining up with TRBD1. This CDR3 is built from 15 residues. CDR1 and CDR2 (germline): SGHNT, YYREEE (reference sequence). J lost 0 bases, V lost 4 bases, and 4 bases had no gene match. The CDR3: CASSRGTDSNQPQHF. In DNA form, the CDR3 reads TGTGCCAGCAGCAGGGGGACAGATAGCAATCAGCCCCAGCATTTT.

The chain is built from TRBV7-9 and TRBJ2-5, with D possibly matching TRBD1 (6 bases). V was shortened by 7 bases and J by 2 bases, with 17 bases between the two germline ends. The CDR3 runs 15 residues. Per germline, CDR1 SEHNR and CDR2 FQNEAQ (reference sequence). CDR3 in amino acids: CASTKKTDSQETQYF. The CDR3 DNA sequence: TGTGCCAGCACCAAAAAGACGGACAGTCAAGAGACCCAGTACTTC.

This sequence joins TRBV5-1 and TRBJ2-7; 8 positions match TRBD1. The CDR3 has 15 amino acids. Trimming removed 0 bases from V and 5 bases from J; junction bases left unmatched: 7. The germline CDR1 and CDR2 sequences are SGHRS and YFSETQ. The DNA of the CDR3 is TGCGCCAGCAGCTTGGCCGGACAGGGATCTCACGAGCAGTACTTC. It specifies CASSLAGQGSHEQYF.

The CDR3 nucleotides read TGTGCCAGCAACCACCTGGGGGCGAACACTGAAGCTTTCTTT. Translating gives CASNHLGANTEAFF. The rearrangement uses TRBV3-1 (or the pseudogene TRBV3-2) and TRBJ1-1; the D gene is possibly TRBD1 (6 bases). The CDR3 runs 14 residues. Trimming removed 7 bases at V and 1 base at J, with 13 bases between. Germline CDR1 reads LGHDT; CDR2 reads YNNKEL (reference sequence).

This rearrangement joins TRBV19 to TRBJ2-1, with 9 bases matching TRBD1. Germline V gene lookup returns CDR1 LNHDA and CDR2 SQIVND (reference sequence). The CDR3 has 15 residues. Trimming removed 6 bases from V and 0 bases from J; junction bases left unmatched: 3. The DNA of the CDR3 is TGTGCCAGTAGACGGGACAGGGTCTCCTACAATGAGCAGTTCTTC. Its protein is CASRRDRVSYNEQFF.

The chain couples TRBV10-3 to TRBJ1-6, with D possibly matching TRBD1 (6 bases). V was clipped by 10 bases and J by 7 bases, with 26 bases between them. The length of the CDR3 is 17 residues. Germline lookup yields CDR1 ENHRY and CDR2 SYGVKD. Here the CDR3 DNA reads TGTGCCACCAGGAGGGGGGGCGGAGGTTTCCAAAATTCACCCCTCCACTTT. Translated: CATRRGGGGFQNSPLHF.

The genes are TRBV6-6 and TRBJ1-5; 7 bases line up with TRBD1. The CDR3 sequence is 16 residues long. V shed 0 bases and J 3 bases; nucleotides not matched to a gene: 5. CDR1 MNHNY and CDR2 SVGAGI come from the germline V gene (reference sequence). CDR3 DNA: TGTGCCAGCAGTTACTCAACGACAGGGATCAATCAGCCCCAGCATTTT. This translates into CASSYSTTGINQPQHF.

The chain couples TRBV6-6 to TRBJ2-1, with TRBD2 identical over 7 bases. Germline values: CDR1 MNHNY, CDR2 SVGAGI (reference sequence). V lost 8 bases to trimming and J lost 9 bases; unmatched junction nucleotides: 16. This CDR3 has 15 amino acids. The CDR3 nucleotides are TGTGCCAGCGGAGACGCTAAAGGGGCGGGGGTTGAGCAGTTCTTC. Amino acids: CASGDAKGAGVEQFF.

The chain couples TRBV29-1 to TRBJ1-1; 10 bases map to TRBD1. The CDR3 is 16 residues long. V shed 4 bases, J shed 0 bases, and the junction held 8 bases outside the gene matches. From germline, CDR1 is SQVTM and CDR2 ANQGSEA. The chain's CDR3 is CSVGQGAVGMNTEAFF. The CDR3 region has the DNA TGCAGCGTTGGACAGGGGGCAGTCGGCATGAACACTGAAGCTTTCTTT.

This clone was found once. V is TRBV19 and J is TRBJ1-2, with unresolved D. The CDR3 runs 13 residues. Germline V gives CDR1 LNHDA, CDR2 SQIVND (reference sequence). V lost 1 base and J lost 1, with 4 bases in between. The CDR3 DNA sequence: TGTGCCAGTAGTATAGGTAATAACTATGGCTACACCTTC. Translation gives CASSIGNNYGYTF.